This passage covers 5 T cell receptor beta chains from one sample sequenced in a study of technical replicates of blood from a few donors. Measured with immunoSEQ multiplex PCR; TCRdb has only the in-frame clones, and not every one. The profile shows some 64,000 clones, approximately 83% of them singletons. The sequenced sample was PBMCs. These receptors came from a human donor in good health. Some clones in this sample may be carry-over from other donors' samples.

The chain has TRBV7-8 and TRBJ1-1, with D possibly being TRBD1 (6 bases). The V end lost 5 bases, the J end lost 1 base, and 8 bases lay between the germline ends. This CDR3 region has 13 residues. Germline assignment: CDR1 SGHVS and CDR2 FQNEAQ. CDR3 sequence reads: CASSAQGNTEAFF. The CDR3 region has the DNA TGTGCCAGCAGCGCACAGGGGAACACTGAAGCTTTCTTT.

The rearrangement joins TRBV7-3 to TRBJ1-1; 8 nucleotides line up with TRBD1. In germline, CDR1 is SGHTA, CDR2 FQGTGA. The CDR3 totals 14 residues. J was trimmed by 7 bases and V by 5 bases; bases with no gene match: 9. For the CDR3, the DNA is TGTGCCAGCAGCCTAGCAGGGGGCGCGGGTGAAGCTTTCTTT. Translation: CASSLAGGAGEAFF.

V usage is TRBV7-9 and J usage is TRBJ2-3; D gene uncertain. Germline loops: CDR1 SEHNR, CDR2 FQNEAQ (reference sequence). V was trimmed by 2 bases and J by 3 bases, leaving 9 bases between them. The CDR3 has 14 residues. For the CDR3, the DNA is TGTGCCAGCAGCTTAACTTCCTCGACAGATACGCAGTATTTT. This translates into CASSLTSSTDTQYF.

The chain couples TRBV27 to TRBJ1-1; a weak D match, TRBD1 (5 bases). The V and J ends lost 2 bases and 3 bases respectively, with 10 bases between them. Germline CDR1 MNHEY, CDR2 SMNVEV (reference sequence). The CDR3 spans 14 residues. Here the CDR3 reads CASSLAGRDTEAFF. The CDR3 DNA is TGTGCCAGCAGTTTAGCAGGGAGGGACACTGAAGCTTTCTTT.

This chain connects TRBV7-2 to TRBJ2-7; 7 bases are a match to TRBD1. Per the germline V gene, CDR1 is SGHTA and CDR2 is FQGNSA. The CDR3 covers 15 residues. The V segment lost 5 bases and the J segment 0 bases; nucleotides outside the gene matches: 7. Written as DNA, the CDR3 is TGTGCCAGCAGCCCCAGGACAGGTTCCTCCTACGAGCAGTACTTC. It encodes CASSPRTGSSYEQYF.